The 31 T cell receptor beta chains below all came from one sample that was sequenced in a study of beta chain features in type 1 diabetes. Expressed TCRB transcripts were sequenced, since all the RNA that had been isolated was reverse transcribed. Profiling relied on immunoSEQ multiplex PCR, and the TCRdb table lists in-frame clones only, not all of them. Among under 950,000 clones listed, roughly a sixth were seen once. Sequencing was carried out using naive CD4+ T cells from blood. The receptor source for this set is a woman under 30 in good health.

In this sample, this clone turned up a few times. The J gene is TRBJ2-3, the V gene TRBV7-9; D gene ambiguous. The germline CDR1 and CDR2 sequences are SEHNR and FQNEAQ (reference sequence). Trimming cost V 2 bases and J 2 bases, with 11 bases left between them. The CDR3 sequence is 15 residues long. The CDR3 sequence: CASSLMTGVTDTQYF. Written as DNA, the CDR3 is TGTGCCAGCAGCTTAATGACGGGTGTCACAGATACGCAGTATTTT.

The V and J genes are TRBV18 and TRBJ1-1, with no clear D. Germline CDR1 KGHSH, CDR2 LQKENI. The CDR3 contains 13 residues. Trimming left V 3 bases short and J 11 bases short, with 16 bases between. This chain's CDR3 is CASSPPGVGVAFF. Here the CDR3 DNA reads TGTGCCAGCTCACCCCCCGGCGTAGGTGTGGCTTTCTTT.

CDR3 bases: TGTGCCACCAGCAGAGCCGTACCGGGACTAGCGGGAGGAACCTACGAGCAGTACTTC. Residues: CATSRAVPGLAGGTYEQYF. The chain recombines TRBV15 with TRBJ2-7, with 15 bases fitting TRBD2. CDR3 length equals 19 residues. Germline trimming cut 1 base from V and 2 bases from J; bases unmatched to any gene: 9. Germline V gene sequence: CDR1 LNHNV, CDR2 YYDKDF (reference sequence).

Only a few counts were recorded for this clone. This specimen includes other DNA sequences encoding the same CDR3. CDR3 nucleotides: TGCAGTGCTGCCCCCTCCTACGAGCAGTACTTC. As protein: CSAAPSYEQYF. The genes are TRBV20-1 and TRBJ2-7, with D hard to call. From germline, CDR1 is DFQATT and CDR2 SNEGSKA (reference sequence). The germline V and J ends were trimmed by 5 bases and 0 bases, with 5 bases remaining between them. This CDR3 spans 11 amino acids.

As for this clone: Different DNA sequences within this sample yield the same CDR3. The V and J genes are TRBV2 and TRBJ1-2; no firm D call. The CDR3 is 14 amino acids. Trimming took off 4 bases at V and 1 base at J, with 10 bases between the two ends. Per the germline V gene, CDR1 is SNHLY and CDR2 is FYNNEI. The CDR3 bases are TGTGCCAGCAGTGTGCGGCAGCTTAACTATGGCTACACCTTC. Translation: CASSVRQLNYGYTF.

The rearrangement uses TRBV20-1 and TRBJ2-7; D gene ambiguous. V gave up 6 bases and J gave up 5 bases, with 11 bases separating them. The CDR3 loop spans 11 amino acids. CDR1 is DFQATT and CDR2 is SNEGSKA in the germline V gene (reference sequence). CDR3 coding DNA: TGCAGTGCCGATACGCGGCACGAGCAGTACTTC. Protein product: CSADTRHEQYF.

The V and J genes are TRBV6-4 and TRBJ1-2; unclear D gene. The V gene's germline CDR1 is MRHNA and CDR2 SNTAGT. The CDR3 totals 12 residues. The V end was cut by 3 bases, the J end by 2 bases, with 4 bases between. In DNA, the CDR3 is TGTGCCAGCAGTGAGGGGAACTATGGCTACACCTTC. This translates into CASSEGNYGYTF.

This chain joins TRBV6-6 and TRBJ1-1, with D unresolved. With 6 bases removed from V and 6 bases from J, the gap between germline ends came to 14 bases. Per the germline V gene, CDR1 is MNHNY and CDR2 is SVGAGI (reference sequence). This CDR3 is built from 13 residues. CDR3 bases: TGTGCCAGCAGCCGATCCTGGAATGCTGAAGCTTTCTTT. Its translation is CASSRSWNAEAFF.

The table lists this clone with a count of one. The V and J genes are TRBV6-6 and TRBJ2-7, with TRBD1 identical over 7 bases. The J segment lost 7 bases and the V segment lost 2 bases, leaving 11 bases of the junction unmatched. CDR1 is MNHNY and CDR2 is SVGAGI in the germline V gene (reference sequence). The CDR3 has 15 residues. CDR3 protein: CASSYPPRGIEEQYF. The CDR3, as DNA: TGTGCCAGCAGTTACCCTCCCAGGGGGATTGAAGAGCAGTACTTC.

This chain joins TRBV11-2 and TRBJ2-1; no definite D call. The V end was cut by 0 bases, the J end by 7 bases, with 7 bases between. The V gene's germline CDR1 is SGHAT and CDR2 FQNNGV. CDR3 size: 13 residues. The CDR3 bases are TGTGCCAGCAGCTTAGATATTGAAAATGAGCAGTTCTTC. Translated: CASSLDIENEQFF.

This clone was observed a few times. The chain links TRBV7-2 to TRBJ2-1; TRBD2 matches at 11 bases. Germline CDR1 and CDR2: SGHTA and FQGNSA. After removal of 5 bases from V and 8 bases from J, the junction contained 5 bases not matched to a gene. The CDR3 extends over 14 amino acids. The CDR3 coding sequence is TGTGCCAGCAGCACTAGCGGGAGTAGTGATGAGCAGTTCTTC. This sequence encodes CASSTSGSSDEQFF.

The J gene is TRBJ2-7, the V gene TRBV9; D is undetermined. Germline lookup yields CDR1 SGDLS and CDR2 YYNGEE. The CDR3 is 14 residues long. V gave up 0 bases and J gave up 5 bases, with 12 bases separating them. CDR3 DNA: TGTGCCAGCAGCGTAGGGGTAGCCTACCACGAGCAGTACTTC. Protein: CASSVGVAYHEQYF.

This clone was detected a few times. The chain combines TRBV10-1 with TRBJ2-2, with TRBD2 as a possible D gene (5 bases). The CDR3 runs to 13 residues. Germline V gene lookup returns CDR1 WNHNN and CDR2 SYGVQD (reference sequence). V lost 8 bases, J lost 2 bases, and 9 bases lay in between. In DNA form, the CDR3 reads TGCGCCAGCGCTAGCCAAAACACCGGGGAGCTGTTTTTT. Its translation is CASASQNTGELFF.

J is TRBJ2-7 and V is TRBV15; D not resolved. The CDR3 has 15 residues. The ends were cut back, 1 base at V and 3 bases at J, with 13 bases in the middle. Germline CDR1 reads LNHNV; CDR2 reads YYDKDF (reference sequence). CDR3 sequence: CATSRGVEGGYEQYF. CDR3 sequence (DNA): TGTGCCACCAGCAGAGGAGTAGAAGGTGGCTACGAGCAGTACTTC.

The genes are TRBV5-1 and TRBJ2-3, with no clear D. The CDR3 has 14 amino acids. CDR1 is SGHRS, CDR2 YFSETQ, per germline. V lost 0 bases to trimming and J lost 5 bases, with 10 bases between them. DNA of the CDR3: TGCGCCAGCAGCTTGGCTCGCACTGGAGATACGCAGTATTTT. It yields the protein CASSLARTGDTQYF.

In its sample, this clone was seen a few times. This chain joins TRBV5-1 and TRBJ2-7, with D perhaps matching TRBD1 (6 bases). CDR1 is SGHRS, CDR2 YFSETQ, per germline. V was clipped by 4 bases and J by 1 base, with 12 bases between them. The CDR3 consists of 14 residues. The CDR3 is CASSEQGFSYEQYF. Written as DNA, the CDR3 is TGCGCCAGCAGCGAACAGGGCTTTTCCTACGAGCAGTACTTC.

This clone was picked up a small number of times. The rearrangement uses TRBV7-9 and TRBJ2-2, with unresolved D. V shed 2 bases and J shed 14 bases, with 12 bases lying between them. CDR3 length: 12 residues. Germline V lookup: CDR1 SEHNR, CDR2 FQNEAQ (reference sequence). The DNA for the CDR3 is TGTGCCAGCAGCTTATCGTCGTTCCGCCTGTTTTTT. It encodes CASSLSSFRLFF.

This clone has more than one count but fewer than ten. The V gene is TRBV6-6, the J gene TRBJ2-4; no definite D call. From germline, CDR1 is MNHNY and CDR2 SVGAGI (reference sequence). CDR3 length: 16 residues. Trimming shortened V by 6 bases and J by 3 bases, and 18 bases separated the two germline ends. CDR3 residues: CASRGLGDMGKNIQYF. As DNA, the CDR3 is TGTGCCAGCAGAGGCTTGGGCGATATGGGCAAAAACATTCAGTACTTC.

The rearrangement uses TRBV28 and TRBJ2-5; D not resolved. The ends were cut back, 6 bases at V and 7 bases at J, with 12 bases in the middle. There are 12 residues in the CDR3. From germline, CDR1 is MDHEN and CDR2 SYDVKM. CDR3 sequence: CASRATLGTQYF. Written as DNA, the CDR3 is TGTGCCAGCAGGGCCACCCTGGGGACCCAGTACTTC.

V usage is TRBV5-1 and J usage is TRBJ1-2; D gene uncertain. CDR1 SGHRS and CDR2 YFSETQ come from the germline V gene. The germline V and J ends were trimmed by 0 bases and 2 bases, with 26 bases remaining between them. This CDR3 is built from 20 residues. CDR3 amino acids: CASSLVRKYNERFTNYGYTF. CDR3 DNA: TGCGCCAGCAGCTTGGTTCGAAAATATAACGAGAGGTTTACCAACTATGGCTACACCTTC.

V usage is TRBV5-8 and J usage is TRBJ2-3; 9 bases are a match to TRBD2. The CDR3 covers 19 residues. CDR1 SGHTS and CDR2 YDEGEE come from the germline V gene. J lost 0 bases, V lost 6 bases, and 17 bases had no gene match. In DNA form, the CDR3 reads TGTGCCAGCATCGCCTCCTTGACTAGCGGAGGACTTAGCACAGATACGCAGTATTTT. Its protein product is CASIASLTSGGLSTDTQYF.

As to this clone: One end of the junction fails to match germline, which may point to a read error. The CDR3 nucleotides are TGTGCTAGCAGCCCCACGACGCAAGAGACCCAGTACTTC. Amino acids: CASSPTTQETQYF. The chain has TRBV7-7 and TRBJ2-5; D remains unclear. Per the germline V gene, CDR1 is SSHAT and CDR2 is FNYEAQ (reference sequence). This CDR3 has 13 residues.

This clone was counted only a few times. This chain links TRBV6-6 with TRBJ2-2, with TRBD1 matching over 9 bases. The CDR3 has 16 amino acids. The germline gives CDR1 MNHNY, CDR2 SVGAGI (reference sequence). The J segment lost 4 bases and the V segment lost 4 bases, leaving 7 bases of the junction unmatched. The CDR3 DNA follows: TGTGCCAGCAGTTTACCGGGACAGGGATCCACCGGGGAGCTGTTTTTT. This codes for CASSLPGQGSTGELFF.

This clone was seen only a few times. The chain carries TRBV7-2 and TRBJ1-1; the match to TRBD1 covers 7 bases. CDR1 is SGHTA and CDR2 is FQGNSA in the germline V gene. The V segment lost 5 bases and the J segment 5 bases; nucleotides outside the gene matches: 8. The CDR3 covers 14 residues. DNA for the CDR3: TGTGCCAGCAGCGTAGACAGGGCGCGTACTGAAGCTTTCTTT. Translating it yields CASSVDRARTEAFF.

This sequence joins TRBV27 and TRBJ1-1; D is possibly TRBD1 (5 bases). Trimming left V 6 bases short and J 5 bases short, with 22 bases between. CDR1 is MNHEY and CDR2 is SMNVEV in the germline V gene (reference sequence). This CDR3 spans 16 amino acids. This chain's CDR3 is CASRASRGGLGTEAFF. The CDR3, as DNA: TGTGCCAGCAGGGCATCCCGCGGGGGATTGGGGACTGAAGCTTTCTTT.

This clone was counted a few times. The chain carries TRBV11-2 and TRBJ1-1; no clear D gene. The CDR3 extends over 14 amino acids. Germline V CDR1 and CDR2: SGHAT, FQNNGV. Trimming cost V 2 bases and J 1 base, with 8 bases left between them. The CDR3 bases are TGTGCCAGCAGCTTATTACTGGGGAACACTGAAGCTTTCTTT. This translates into CASSLLLGNTEAFF.

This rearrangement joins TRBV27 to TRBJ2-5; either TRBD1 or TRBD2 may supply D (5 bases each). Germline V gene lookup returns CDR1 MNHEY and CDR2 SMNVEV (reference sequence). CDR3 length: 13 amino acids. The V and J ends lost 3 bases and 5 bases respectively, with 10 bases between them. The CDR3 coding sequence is TGTGCCAGCAGTTTCGGGGCGGCGGAGACCCAGTACTTC. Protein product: CASSFGAAETQYF.

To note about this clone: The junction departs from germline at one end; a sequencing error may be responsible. CDR3 bases: TGTGCCAGCAGCCCCAGGAGGGCTCCTAACTATGGCTACATCTTC. Its protein is CASSPRRAPNYGYIF. The chain is built from TRBV6-5 and TRBJ1-2, with D unclear. This CDR3 spans 15 amino acids. CDR1 and CDR2 from the germline V gene are MNHEY and SVGAGI.

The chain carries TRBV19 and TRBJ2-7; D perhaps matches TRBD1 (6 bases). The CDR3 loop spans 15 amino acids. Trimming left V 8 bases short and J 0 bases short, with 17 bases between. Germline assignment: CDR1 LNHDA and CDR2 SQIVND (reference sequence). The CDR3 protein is CASRKISDSSYEQYF. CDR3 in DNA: TGTGCCAGTCGAAAGATCTCGGACAGCTCCTACGAGCAGTACTTC.

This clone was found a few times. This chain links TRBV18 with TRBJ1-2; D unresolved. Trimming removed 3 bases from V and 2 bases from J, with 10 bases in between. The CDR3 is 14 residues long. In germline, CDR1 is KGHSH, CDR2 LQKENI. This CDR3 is CASSPLDQNYGYTF. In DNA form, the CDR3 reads TGTGCCAGCTCACCCCTGGATCAGAACTATGGCTACACCTTC.

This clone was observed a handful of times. The chain's CDR3 is CASRSNPSNTGELFF. In DNA form, the CDR3 reads TGTGCCAGCAGATCGAACCCCTCCAATACCGGGGAGCTGTTTTTT. V gene TRBV11-2 combines with J gene TRBJ2-2; D unresolved. In germline, CDR1 is SGHAT, CDR2 FQNNGV. The CDR3 sequence is 15 residues long. Trimming shortened V by 6 bases and J by 5 bases, and 16 bases separated the two germline ends.